This T cell receptor (beta chain) stems from a study of blood T cell repertoires in COVID-19. V lost 3 bases to trimming and J lost 10 bases; unmatched junction nucleotides: 10. Germline V gives CDR1 SGHTA, CDR2 FQGTGA. There are 15 residues in the CDR3. Authors' data handling: Amplified reference gene primers provided the basis for estimating nucleated cell counts. The method was immunoSEQ multiplex PCR; TCRdb's version includes in-frame clones alone and lacks a portion of them. Clone size and the V and J calls come from that table; the DNA yielded D and trimming. This table has some 100,000 clones, over 75% appearing once.

The genes are TRBV7-3 and TRBJ2-2, with 8 nucleotides matching TRBD1. Sequenced sample: peripheral blood. The clonotype originates from a human donor in a cohort sampled during active COVID-19. The DNA for the CDR3 is TGTGCCAGCAGCTTTGGACAGGGTCGGCGCGAGGAGCTGTTTTTT. Translating it yields CASSFGQGRREELFF.